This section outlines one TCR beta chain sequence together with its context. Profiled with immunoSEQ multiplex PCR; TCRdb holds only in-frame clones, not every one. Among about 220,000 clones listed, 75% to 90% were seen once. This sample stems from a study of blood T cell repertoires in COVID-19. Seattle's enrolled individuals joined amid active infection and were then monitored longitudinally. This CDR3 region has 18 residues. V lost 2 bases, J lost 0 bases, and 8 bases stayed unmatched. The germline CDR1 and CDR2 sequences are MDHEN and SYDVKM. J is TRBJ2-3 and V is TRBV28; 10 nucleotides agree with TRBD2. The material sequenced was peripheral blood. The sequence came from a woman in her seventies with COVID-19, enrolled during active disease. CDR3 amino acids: CASSLAASGSASTDTQYF. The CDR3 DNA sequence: TGTGCCAGCAGTTTAGCGGCTAGCGGGAGTGCTAGCACAGATACGCAGTATTTT.